Detailed here is one T cell receptor (beta chain). Its antigen remains unidentified. These data are taken from a study of T cell responses to AZD1222 COVID-19 vaccine. Regarding the study as a whole: At study baseline, merely about 6 AZD1222 recipients were seropositive. Breadth and depth of Spike-specific TCRs rose after two AZD1222 doses.

Germline V gene sequence: CDR1 SGHAT, CDR2 FQNNGV. Between the trimmed V and J ends, which lost 1 base and 6 bases, there was a span of 10 bases. The CDR3 totals 13 residues. Assay: immunoSEQ multiplex PCR; the TCRdb copy retains only in-frame clones and omits some. The sample includes 55,000 to 75,000 clones, 79% of them seen just once. The J gene is TRBJ2-7, the V gene TRBV11-2; no clear D. This sample comprised peripheral blood, obtained on day 0 of MenACWY control vaccination. The receptor's source is an adult in good health. The CDR3 region is CASSLGLSGEQYF. The CDR3 DNA sequence: TGTGCCAGCAGCTTAGGGCTAAGTGGCGAGCAGTACTTC.